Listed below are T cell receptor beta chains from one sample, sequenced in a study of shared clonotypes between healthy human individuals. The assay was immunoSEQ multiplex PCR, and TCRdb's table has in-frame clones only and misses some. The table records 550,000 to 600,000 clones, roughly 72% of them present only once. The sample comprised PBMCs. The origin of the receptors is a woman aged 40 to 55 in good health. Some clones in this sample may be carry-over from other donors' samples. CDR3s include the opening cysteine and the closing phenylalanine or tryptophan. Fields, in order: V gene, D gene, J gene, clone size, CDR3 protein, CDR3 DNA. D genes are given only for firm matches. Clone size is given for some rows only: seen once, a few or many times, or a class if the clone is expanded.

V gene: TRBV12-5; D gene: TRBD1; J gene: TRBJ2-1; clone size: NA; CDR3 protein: CASGKTGPYNEQFF; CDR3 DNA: TGTGCTAGTGGTAAGACAGGGCCCTACAATGAGCAGTTCTTC
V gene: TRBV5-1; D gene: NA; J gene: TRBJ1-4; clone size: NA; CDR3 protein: CASSLGWRNEKLFF; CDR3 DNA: TGCGCCAGCAGCCTGGGATGGAGGAATGAAAAACTGTTTTTT
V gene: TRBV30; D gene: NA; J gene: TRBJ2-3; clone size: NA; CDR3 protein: CAWNGRGTDTQYF; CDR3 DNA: TGTGCCTGGAACGGGAGAGGCACAGATACGCAGTATTTT
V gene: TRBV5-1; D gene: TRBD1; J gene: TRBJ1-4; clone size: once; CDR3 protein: CASQGGTNEKLFF; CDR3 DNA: TGCGCCAGCCAGGGGGGGACTAATGAAAAACTGTTTTTT
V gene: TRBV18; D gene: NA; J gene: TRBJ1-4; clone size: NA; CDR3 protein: CASSPSRAAIANEKLFF; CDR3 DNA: TGTGCCAGCTCACCATCCAGGGCGGCCATTGCTAATGAAAAACTGTTTTTT
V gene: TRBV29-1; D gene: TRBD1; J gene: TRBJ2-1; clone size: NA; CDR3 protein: CGGGQGPYNEQFF; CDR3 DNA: TGCGGGGGGGGACAGGGACCCTACAATGAGCAGTTCTTC
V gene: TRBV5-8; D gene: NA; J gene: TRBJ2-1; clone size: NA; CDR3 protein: CASSFRSLNEQFF; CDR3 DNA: TGTGCCAGCAGCTTTAGGTCTCTCAATGAGCAGTTCTTC
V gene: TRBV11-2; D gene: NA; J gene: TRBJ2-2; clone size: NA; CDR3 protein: CASSLERLTGELFF; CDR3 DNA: TGTGCCAGCAGCTTAGAACGGCTCACCGGGGAGCTGTTTTTT
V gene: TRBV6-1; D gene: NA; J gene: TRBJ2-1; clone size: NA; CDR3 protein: CASSAYREKPYNEQFF; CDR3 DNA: TGTGCCAGCAGTGCCTACAGGGAAAAACCTTACAATGAGCAGTTCTTC
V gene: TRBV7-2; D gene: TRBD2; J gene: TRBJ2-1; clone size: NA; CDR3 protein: CASSVFAGVSYNEQFF; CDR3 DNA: TGTGCCAGCAGCGTTTTTGCGGGAGTCTCCTACAATGAGCAGTTCTTC
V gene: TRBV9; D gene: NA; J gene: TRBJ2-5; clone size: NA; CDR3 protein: CASSGLGRETQYF; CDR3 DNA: TGTGCCAGCAGCGGATTGGGCAGGGAGACCCAGTACTTC
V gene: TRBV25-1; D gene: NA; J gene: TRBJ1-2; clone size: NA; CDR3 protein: CASSDPRGYTF; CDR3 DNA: TGTGCCAGCAGTGATCCCAGAGGCTACACCTTC
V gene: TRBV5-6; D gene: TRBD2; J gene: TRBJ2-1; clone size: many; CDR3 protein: CASSPAGLAGVNGEFF; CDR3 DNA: TGTGCCAGCAGCCCCGCCGGACTAGCGGGAGTAAATGGGGAGTTCTTC
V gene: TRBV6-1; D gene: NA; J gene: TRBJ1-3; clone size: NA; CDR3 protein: CASSEWGGGSGNTIYF; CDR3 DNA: TGTGCCAGCAGTGAATGGGGAGGGGGGTCCGGAAACACCATATATTTT
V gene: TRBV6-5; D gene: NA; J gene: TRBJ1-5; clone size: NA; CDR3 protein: CARSYSGRDQPQHF; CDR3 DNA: TGTGCCCGCAGTTACTCGGGTCGGGATCAGCCCCAGCATTTT
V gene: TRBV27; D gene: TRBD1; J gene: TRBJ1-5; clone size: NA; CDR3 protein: CASSRQGANGNQPQHF; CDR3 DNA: TGTGCCAGCAGTCGACAGGGGGCGAATGGAAATCAGCCCCAGCATTTT
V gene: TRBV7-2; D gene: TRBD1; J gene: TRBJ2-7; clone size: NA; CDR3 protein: CASRGQGYEQYF; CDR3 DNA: TGTGCCAGCAGGGGACAGGGCTACGAGCAGTACTTC
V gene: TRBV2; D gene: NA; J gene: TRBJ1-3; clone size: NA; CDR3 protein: CASTLYQVNTIYF; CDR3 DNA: TGTGCCAGCACTCTTTACCAAGTCAACACCATATATTTT
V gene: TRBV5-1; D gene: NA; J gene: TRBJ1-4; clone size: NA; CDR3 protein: CASSLVGIPTNEKLFF; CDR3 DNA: TGCGCCAGCAGCTTGGTTGGCATCCCAACTAATGAAAAACTGTTTTTT
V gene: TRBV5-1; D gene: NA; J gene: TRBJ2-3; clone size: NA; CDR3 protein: CASSLEGRGGTDTQYF; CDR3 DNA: TGCGCCAGCAGCTTGGAGGGCAGGGGAGGGACAGATACGCAGTATTTT
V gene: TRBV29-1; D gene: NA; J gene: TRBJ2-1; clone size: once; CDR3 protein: CSVSDSYYNEQFF; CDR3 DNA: TGCAGCGTTTCCGACAGTTACTACAATGAGCAGTTCTTC
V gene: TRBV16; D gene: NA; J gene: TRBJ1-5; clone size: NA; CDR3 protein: CASSQEGTSNQPQHF; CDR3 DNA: TGTGCCAGCAGCCAAGAGGGGACGAGCAATCAGCCCCAGCATTTT
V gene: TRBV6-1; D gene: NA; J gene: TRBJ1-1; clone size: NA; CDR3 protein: CASSFGGPEGFF; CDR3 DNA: TGTGCCAGCAGCTTCGGGGGGCCCGAAGGCTTCTTT
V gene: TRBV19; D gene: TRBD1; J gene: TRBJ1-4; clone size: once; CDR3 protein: CASRGQLNEKLFF; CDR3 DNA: TGTGCCAGCCGGGGACAGCTTAATGAAAAACTGTTTTTT
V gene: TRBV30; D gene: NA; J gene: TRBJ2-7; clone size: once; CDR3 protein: CAWRTPRMGHYEQYF; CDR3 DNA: TGTGCCTGGAGGACCCCACGTATGGGGCACTACGAGCAGTACTTC
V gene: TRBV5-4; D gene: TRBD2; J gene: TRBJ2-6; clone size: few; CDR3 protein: CASSSSGGIYSGANVLTF; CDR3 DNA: TGTGCCAGCAGCTCTTCGGGAGGGATTTACTCTGGGGCCAACGTCCTGACTTTC
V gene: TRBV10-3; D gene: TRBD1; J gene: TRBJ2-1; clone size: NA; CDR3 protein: CAITKQGQGVYEQFF; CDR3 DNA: TGTGCCATCACTAAACAGGGACAGGGGGTCTATGAGCAGTTCTTC
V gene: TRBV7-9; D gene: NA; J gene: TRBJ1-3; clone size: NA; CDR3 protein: CASSLAVISGNTIYF; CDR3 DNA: TGTGCCAGCAGCTTAGCGGTGATCTCTGGAAACACCATATATTTT
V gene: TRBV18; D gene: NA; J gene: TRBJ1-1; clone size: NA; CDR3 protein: CASSGVVGILTEAFF; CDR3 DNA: TGTGCCAGCTCAGGGGTCGTTGGTATTTTGACTGAAGCTTTCTTT
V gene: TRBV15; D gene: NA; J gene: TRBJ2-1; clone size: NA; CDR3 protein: CATRDGRESSYNEQFF; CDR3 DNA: TGTGCCACCAGAGACGGCAGGGAAAGCTCCTACAATGAGCAGTTCTTC
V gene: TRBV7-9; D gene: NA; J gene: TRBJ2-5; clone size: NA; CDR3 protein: CASRGGSETQYF; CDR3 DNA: TGTGCCAGCAGAGGAGGATCGGAGACCCAGTACTTC
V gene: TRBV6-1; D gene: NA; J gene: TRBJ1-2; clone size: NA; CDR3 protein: CASSVPAGSYGYTF; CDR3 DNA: TGTGCCAGCAGTGTACCGGCAGGTAGCTATGGCTACACCTTC
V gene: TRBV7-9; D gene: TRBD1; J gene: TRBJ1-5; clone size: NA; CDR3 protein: CASSLESPGGQPQHF; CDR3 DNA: TGTGCCAGCAGCTTAGAGTCGCCAGGGGGGCAGCCCCAGCATTTT
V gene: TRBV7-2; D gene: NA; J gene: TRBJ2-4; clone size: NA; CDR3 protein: CASSFLDSSLAKNIQYF; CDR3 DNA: TGTGCCAGCAGCTTTCTGGACAGCTCCTTAGCCAAAAACATTCAGTACTTC
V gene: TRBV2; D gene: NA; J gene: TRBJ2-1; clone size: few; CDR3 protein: CASSEGTNEQFF; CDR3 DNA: TGTGCCAGCAGTGAGGGGACAAATGAGCAGTTCTTC
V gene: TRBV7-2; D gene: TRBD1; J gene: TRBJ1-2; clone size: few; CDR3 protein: CASTLGPDRGGGYTF; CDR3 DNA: TGTGCCAGCACCTTAGGCCCCGACAGGGGAGGTGGCTACACCTTC
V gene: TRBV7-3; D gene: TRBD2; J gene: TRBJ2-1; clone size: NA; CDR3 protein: CASSLTGSAGNEQFF; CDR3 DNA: TGTGCCAGCAGCCTGACGGGTTCAGCGGGAAATGAGCAGTTCTTC
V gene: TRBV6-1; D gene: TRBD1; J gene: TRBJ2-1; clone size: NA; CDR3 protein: CASSDRDRHYNEQFF; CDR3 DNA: TGTGCCAGCAGTGACCGGGACAGACACTACAATGAGCAGTTCTTC
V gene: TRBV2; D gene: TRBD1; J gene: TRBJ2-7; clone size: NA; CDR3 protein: CASRTGGSEQYF; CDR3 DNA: TGTGCCAGCAGGACAGGGGGTTCCGAGCAGTACTTC
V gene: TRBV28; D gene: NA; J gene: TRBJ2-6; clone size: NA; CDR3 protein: CASSSGSGANVLTF; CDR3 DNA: TGTGCCAGCAGTAGCGGCTCTGGGGCCAACGTCCTGACTTTC
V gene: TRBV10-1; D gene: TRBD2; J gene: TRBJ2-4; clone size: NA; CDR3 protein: CARGTSGVKNIQYF; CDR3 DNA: TGCGCCAGGGGGACTAGCGGGGTTAAAAACATTCAGTACTTC
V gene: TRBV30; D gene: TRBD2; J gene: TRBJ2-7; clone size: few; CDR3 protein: CAWSVASGSYEQYF; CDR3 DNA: TGTGCCTGGAGTGTGGCTAGCGGGAGCTACGAGCAGTACTTC
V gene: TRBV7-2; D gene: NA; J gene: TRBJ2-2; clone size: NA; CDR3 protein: CASSPSSGTGELFF; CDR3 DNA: TGTGCCAGCAGCCCCTCTAGTGGGACCGGGGAGCTGTTTTTT
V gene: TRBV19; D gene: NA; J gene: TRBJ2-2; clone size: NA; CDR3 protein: CASRVAGELFF; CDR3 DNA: TGTGCCAGTAGGGTGGCGGGGGAGCTGTTTTTT
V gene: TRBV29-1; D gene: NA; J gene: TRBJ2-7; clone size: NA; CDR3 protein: CSVRTNLYEQYF; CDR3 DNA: TGCAGCGTTCGGACTAACCTCTACGAGCAGTACTTC
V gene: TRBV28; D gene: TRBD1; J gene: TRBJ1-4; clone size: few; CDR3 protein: CASSPRTGGAKLFF; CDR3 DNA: TGTGCCAGCAGTCCCCGGACAGGGGGTGCAAAACTGTTTTTT
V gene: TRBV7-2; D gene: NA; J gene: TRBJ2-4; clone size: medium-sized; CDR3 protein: CASSNDRSNIQYF; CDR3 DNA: TGTGCCAGCAGCAACGACAGGTCCAACATTCAGTACTTC
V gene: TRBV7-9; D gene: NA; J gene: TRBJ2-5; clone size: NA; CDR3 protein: CASSLALTAQETQYF; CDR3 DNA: TGTGCCAGCAGCTTAGCGCTCACAGCCCAAGAGACCCAGTACTTC
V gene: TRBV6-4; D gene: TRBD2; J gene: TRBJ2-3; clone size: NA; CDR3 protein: CASSDSSLTSGSSTDTQYF; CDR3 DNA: TGTGCCAGCAGTGACTCTAGTTTAACTAGCGGGAGTAGCACAGATACGCAGTATTTT
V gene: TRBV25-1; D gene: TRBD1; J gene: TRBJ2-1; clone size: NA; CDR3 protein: CASDAGTGVGNEQFF; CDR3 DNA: TGTGCCAGCGACGCCGGGACAGGGGTAGGCAATGAGCAGTTCTTC
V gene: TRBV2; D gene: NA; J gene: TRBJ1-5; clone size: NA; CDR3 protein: CASSGDPARGPQHF; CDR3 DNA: TGTGCCAGCAGTGGGGACCCTGCCAGGGGGCCCCAGCATTTT
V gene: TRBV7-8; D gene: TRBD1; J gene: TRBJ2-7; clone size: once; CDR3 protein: CASSLAGQGIYEQYF; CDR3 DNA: TGTGCCAGCAGCTTAGCGGGACAGGGGATCTACGAGCAGTACTTC
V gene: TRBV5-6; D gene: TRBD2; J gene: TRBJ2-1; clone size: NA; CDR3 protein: CASTEEGAGGSFF; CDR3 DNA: TGTGCCAGCACCGAAGAAGGCGCGGGAGGGTCGTTCTTC
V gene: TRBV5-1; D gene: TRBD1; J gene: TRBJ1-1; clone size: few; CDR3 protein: CASSLTGGNTEAFF; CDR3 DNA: TGCGCCAGCAGCTTGACAGGGGGGAACACTGAAGCTTTCTTT
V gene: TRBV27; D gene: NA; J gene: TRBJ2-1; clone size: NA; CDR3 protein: CASSLRVDGIQFF; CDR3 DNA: TGTGCCAGCAGTTTACGAGTGGACGGAATTCAGTTCTTC
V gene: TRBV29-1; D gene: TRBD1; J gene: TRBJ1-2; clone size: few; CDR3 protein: CSARDSNYGYTF; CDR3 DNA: TGCAGCGCTAGGGACAGTAACTATGGCTACACCTTC
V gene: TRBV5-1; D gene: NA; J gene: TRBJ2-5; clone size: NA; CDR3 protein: CASSSLPRETQYF; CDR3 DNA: TGTGCCAGCAGCTCCCTTCCCCGGGAGACCCAGTACTTC
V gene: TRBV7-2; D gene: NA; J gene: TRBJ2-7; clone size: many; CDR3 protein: CASSLALSGYEQYF; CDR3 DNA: TGTGCCAGCAGCTTAGCGCTTTCGGGATACGAGCAGTACTTC
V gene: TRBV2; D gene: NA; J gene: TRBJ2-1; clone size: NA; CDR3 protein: CASKERTYNEQFF; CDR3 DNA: TGTGCCAGCAAGGAGCGGACCTACAATGAGCAGTTCTTC
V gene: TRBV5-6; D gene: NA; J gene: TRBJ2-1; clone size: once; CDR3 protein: CASSLPFSEQFF; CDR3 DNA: TGTGCCAGCAGCTTACCTTTTAGTGAGCAGTTCTTC